This entry is about one TCR beta chain. Its cognate antigen is unknown. A much larger clonotype is one base distant, so this may be a read error. CDR3 length: 16 residues. Germline lookup yields CDR1 LGHDT and CDR2 YNNKEL (reference sequence). Together with a sample-barcoded 5' primer, a J-beta primer mix was included in a second PCR lasting roughly 6 to 12 cycles. From the 5' RACE reads, TCRdb called clonotypes with MiXCR, one entry per CDR3 protein. The sample gives about 1,600,000 distinct CDR3 sequences, about 40% of which show up once; approximately 7.9% is in the top ten. These data originate in a study of blood T cells in healthy people across ages. General observations from the study: The authors considered diversity estimates from one million T cells to be underestimates.

The V gene is TRBV3-1, the J gene TRBJ2-3; TRBD2 agrees at 13 bases. The receptor was isolated from a woman between 18 and 29 years old in good health. The sample comprised blood. The CDR3, as DNA: TGTGCCAGCAGCCGTCGGACTAGCGGGAGCACAGATACGCGGTATTTT. The encoded protein is CASSRRTSGSTDTRYF.